The clone carrying this TCR beta chain occurred many times. This sample was taken from a study of metastatic and nonmetastatic thyroid tumors. Among the patients, none had received any treatment before thyroid surgery. TCRdb reprocessed the PCR reads via MiXCR. The table shows about 20,000 clones, with 22% occurring only once. Germline values: CDR1 DFQATT, CDR2 SNEGSKA (reference sequence). The CDR3 extends over 13 amino acids. V lost 6 bases to trimming and J lost 8 bases; unmatched junction nucleotides: 10. The sequenced sample was adjacent normal tissue. This chain connects TRBV20-1 to TRBJ1-2; 9 nucleotides align to TRBD1. The clonotype comes from a female donor with papillary thyroid cancer or a benign thyroid nodule (not recorded which). Some clones in this sample may be carry-over from other donors' samples. The DNA of the CDR3 is TGCAGTGCACCTGACAGGGGGGATGGAGGCTACACCTTC. Encoded protein: CSAPDRGDGGYTF.